Here is one T cell receptor (beta chain) with its context. Its target is unknown. The table came from immunoSEQ multiplex PCR; TCRdb's copy has only in-frame clones and leaves some out. This sample yields some 130,000 clones, of which roughly 93% are seen a single time; 0.85% to 0.95% belongs to the top ten. This entry is derived from a study of T cell responses to AZD1222 COVID-19 vaccine. Study-level information: Second-dose timings of about 4 or about 12 weeks were pooled. Overall study findings and caveats: Vaccine-related CD4 TCRs covered spike, predominating at 160-218 and 743-854. White British people made up most donors, females outnumbered males, and clonal diversity was possibly underestimated. Spike-specific TCRs gained breadth and depth after people received two AZD1222 doses.

The TCR comes from an adult in good health. Sequenced here: peripheral blood, sampled on day 0 of AZD1222 vaccination.

The CDR3 spells CASTIRATSGELFF. As DNA, the CDR3 is TGTGCCAGCACTATTAGGGCCACGTCCGGGGAGCTGTTTTTT. This chain joins TRBV6-6 and TRBJ2-2, with D uncertain. V shed 7 bases and J shed 6 bases, with 15 bases lying between them. Germline V CDR1 and CDR2: MNHNY, SVGAGI (reference sequence). The CDR3 spans 14 residues.